This is a list of T cell receptor beta chains from one sample in a study of blood T cell repertoires in COVID-19. Libraries were prepared by immunoSEQ multiplex PCR; TCRdb keeps only in-frame clonotypes and omits some of them. The sample records tens of thousands of clones, around 84% being singletons. The source material was peripheral blood. The receptor source for this set is a human donor in a cohort sampled during active COVID-19. Each CDR3 is given without its conserved first and last residue. The D gene is left open where the match is weak.

J gene: TRBJ1-2
V gene: TRBV5-6
CDR3 length: 11
D gene: .
CDR3 protein: ASSGTPMGGYT

J gene: TRBJ2-1
V gene: TRBV9
CDR3 length: 14
D gene: TRBD2
CDR3 protein: ASSAVSGGAYNEQF

J gene: TRBJ2-1
V gene: TRBV9
CDR3 length: 12
D gene: .
CDR3 protein: ASSKQGSYNEQF

J gene: TRBJ2-7
V gene: TRBV5-1
CDR3 length: 13
D gene: TRBD1
CDR3 protein: ASSPGTGITYEQY

J gene: TRBJ1-1
V gene: TRBV6-2/TRBV6-3
CDR3 length: 13
D gene: .
CDR3 protein: ASSYATGVNTEAF

J gene: TRBJ2-2
V gene: TRBV10-3
CDR3 length: 15
D gene: .
CDR3 protein: AISESMGQLNTGELF

J gene: TRBJ1-5
V gene: TRBV28
CDR3 length: 11
D gene: .
CDR3 protein: ASSFSRRQPQH

J gene: TRBJ1-6
V gene: TRBV9
CDR3 length: 14
D gene: TRBD1
CDR3 protein: ASSVSRDRGYSPLH

J gene: TRBJ1-3
V gene: TRBV28
CDR3 length: 12
D gene: .
CDR3 protein: ASRAGLSGNTIY

J gene: TRBJ1-1
V gene: TRBV29-1
CDR3 length: 10
D gene: .
CDR3 protein: SGGTMNTEAF

J gene: TRBJ2-7
V gene: TRBV2
CDR3 length: 14
D gene: TRBD2
CDR3 protein: ASSELAGGRPYEQY

J gene: TRBJ1-1
V gene: TRBV2
CDR3 length: 12
D gene: TRBD1
CDR3 protein: ASTKDRGDTEAF

J gene: TRBJ1-5
V gene: TRBV18
CDR3 length: 12
D gene: .
CDR3 protein: ASSPLPIHQPQH

J gene: TRBJ1-1
V gene: TRBV18
CDR3 length: 11
D gene: .
CDR3 protein: ASSPQARTEAF

J gene: TRBJ2-6
V gene: TRBV18
CDR3 length: 19
D gene: .
CDR3 protein: ASSPPDPTGTLFSGANVLT

J gene: TRBJ1-2
V gene: TRBV7-9
CDR3 length: 11
D gene: TRBD1
CDR3 protein: ASSLGQIYGYT

J gene: TRBJ2-5
V gene: TRBV7-6
CDR3 length: 13
D gene: .
CDR3 protein: ASSLGAVSQETQY

J gene: TRBJ2-1
V gene: TRBV30
CDR3 length: 14
D gene: .
CDR3 protein: AWGRGLVLTYNEQF

J gene: TRBJ2-7
V gene: TRBV7-9
CDR3 length: 14
D gene: TRBD1
CDR3 protein: ASSLTRGRSSYEQY

J gene: TRBJ1-2
V gene: TRBV5-4
CDR3 length: 13
D gene: .
CDR3 protein: ASSLSLEGFYGYT

J gene: TRBJ2-6
V gene: TRBV19
CDR3 length: 14
D gene: TRBD1
CDR3 protein: ASSGTGGSGANVLT

J gene: TRBJ2-5
V gene: TRBV2
CDR3 length: 15
D gene: TRBD2
CDR3 protein: ASSEGVLAGGQETQY

J gene: TRBJ1-2
V gene: TRBV5-5
CDR3 length: 10
D gene: .
CDR3 protein: ASSLGVDGYT

J gene: TRBJ1-2
V gene: TRBV6-5
CDR3 length: 11
D gene: .
CDR3 protein: ASSSSGFGGYT

J gene: TRBJ1-2
V gene: TRBV29-1
CDR3 length: 9
D gene: TRBD1
CDR3 protein: SLGQGGGYT

J gene: TRBJ2-4
V gene: TRBV4-3
CDR3 length: 16
D gene: .
CDR3 protein: ASSPPSTGIIAKNIQY

J gene: TRBJ1-3
V gene: TRBV7-2
CDR3 length: 13
D gene: .
CDR3 protein: ASSSQALSGNTIY

J gene: TRBJ1-2
V gene: TRBV4-2
CDR3 length: 14
D gene: .
CDR3 protein: ASSQAPRQGMRGYT